This TCR beta chain was recorded in a study of blood T cell repertoires in COVID-19. Patients at the Seattle site were enrolled during active infection and followed longitudinally. The table came from immunoSEQ multiplex PCR; TCRdb's copy has only in-frame clones and leaves some out. The data contain 200,000 to 300,000 clones, around 89% of them singletons. This clone appeared a single time. Specimen: peripheral blood. The sequence was collected from a woman aged 25 to 39 with COVID-19, enrolled during active disease.

Here the CDR3 reads CASSSARGEQYF. Written as DNA, the CDR3 is TGTGCCAGCTCGTCTGCCAGGGGCGAGCAGTACTTC. This chain links TRBV18 with TRBJ2-7, with D perhaps matching TRBD1 (6 bases). The V end lost 6 bases, the J end lost 6 bases, and 12 bases lay between the germline ends. The CDR3 has 12 residues. CDR1 and CDR2 (germline): KGHSH, LQKENI.